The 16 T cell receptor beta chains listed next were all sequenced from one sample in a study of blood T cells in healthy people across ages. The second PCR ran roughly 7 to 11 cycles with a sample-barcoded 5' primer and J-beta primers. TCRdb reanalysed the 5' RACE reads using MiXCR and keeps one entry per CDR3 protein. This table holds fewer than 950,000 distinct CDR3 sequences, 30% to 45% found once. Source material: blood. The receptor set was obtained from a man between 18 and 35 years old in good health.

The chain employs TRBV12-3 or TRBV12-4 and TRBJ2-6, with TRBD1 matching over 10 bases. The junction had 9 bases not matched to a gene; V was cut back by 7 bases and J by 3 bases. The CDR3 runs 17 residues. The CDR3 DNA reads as TGTGCCAGCAAAAAGACAGGGGGCGCATATGGGGCCAACGTCCTGACTTTC. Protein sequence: CASKKTGGAYGANVLTF.

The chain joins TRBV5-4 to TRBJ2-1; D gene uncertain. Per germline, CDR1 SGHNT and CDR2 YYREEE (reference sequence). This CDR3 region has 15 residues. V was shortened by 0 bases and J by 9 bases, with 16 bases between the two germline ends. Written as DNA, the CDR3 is TGTGCCAGCAGCTTGGATAAGGGAACGCTGGGTGAGCAGTTCTTC. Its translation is CASSLDKGTLGEQFF. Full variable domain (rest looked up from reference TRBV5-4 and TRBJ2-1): ETGVTQSPTHLIKTRGQQVTLRCSSQSGHNTVSWYQQALGQGPQFIFQYYREEENGRGNFPPRFSGLQFPNYSSELNVNALELDDSALYLCASSLDKGTLGEQFFGPGTRLTVL.

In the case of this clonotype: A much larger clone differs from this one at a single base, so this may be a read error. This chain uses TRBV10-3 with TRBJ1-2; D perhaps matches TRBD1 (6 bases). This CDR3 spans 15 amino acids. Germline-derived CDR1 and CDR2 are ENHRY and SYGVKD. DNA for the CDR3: TGTGCCACCAGTGAGTCGGGGGCAGGGAACTATGGCTACACCTTC. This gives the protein CATSESGAGNYGYTF.

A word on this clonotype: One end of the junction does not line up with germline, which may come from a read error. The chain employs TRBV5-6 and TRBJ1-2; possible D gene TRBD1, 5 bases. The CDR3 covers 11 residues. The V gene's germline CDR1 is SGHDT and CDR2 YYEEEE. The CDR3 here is CPSSREIGYTF. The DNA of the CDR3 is TGTCCCAGCAGCAGGGAAATAGGCTACACCTTC.

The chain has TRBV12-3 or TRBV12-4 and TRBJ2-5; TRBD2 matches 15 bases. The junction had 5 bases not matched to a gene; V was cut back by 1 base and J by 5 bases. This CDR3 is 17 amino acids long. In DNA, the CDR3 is TGTGCCAGCAGTTTAGGGACTAGCGGGGGGGCCGTGGAGACCCAGTACTTC. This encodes CASSLGTSGGAVETQYF.

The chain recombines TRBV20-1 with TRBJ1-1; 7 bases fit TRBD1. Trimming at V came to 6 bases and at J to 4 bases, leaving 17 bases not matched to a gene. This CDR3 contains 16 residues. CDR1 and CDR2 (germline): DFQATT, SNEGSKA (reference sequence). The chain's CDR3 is CSAIGQERVGSTEAFF. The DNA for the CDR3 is TGCAGTGCGATTGGACAGGAGCGGGTGGGGAGCACTGAAGCTTTCTTT.

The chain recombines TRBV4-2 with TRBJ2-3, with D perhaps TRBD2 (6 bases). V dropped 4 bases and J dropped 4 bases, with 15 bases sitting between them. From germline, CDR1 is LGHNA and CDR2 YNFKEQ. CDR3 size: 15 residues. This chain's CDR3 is CASSRLEGAADTQYF. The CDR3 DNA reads TGTGCCAGCAGCCGATTGGAGGGAGCGGCAGATACGCAGTATTTT.

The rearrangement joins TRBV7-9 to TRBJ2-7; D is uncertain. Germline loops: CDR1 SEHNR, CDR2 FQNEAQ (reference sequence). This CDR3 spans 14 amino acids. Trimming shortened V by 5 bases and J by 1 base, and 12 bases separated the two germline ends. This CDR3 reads CASSASTVSYEQYF. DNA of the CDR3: TGTGCCAGCAGCGCTTCTACGGTGTCCTACGAGCAGTACTTC.

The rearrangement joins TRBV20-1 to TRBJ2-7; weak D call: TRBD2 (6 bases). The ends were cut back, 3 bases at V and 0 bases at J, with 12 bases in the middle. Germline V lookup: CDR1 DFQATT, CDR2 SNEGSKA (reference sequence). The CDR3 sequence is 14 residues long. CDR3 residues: CSAREGFSSYEQYF. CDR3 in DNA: TGCAGTGCTAGGGAGGGATTTAGCTCCTACGAGCAGTACTTC.

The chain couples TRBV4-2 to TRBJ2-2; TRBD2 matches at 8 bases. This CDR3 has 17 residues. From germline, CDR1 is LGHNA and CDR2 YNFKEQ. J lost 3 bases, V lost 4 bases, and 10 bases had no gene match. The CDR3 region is CASSLRGGRVYTGELFF. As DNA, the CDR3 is TGTGCCAGCAGCCTGCGCGGGGGGCGGGTTTACACCGGGGAGCTGTTTTTT.

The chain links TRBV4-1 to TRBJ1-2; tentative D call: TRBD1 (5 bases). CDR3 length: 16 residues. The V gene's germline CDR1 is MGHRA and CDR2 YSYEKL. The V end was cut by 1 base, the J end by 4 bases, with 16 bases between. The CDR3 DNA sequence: TGCGCCAGCAGCCAAGGTTCGGGTTGGGGCTCCTATGGCTACACCTTC. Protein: CASSQGSGWGSYGYTF.

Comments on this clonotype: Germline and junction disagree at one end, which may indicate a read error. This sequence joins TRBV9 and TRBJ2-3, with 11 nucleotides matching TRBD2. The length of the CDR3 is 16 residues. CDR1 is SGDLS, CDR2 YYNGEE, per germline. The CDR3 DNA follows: TGTTCCAGCAGCCGGGGACTAGCGGTGAGCACAGATACGCAGTATTTT. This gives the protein CSSSRGLAVSTDTQYF. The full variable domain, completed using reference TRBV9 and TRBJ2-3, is DSGVTQTPKHLITATGQRVTLRCSPRSGDLSVYWYQQSLDQGLQFLIQYYNGEERAKGNILERFSAQQFPDLHSELNLSSLELGDSALYFCSSSRGLAVSTDTQYFGPGTRLTVL.

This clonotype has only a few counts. CDR3 coding DNA: TGTGCCAGCATCTCTTCTAGCGGGGTTTCAATTTCTGGGGCCAACGTCCTGACTTTC. Its translation is CASISSSGVSISGANVLTF. The rearrangement uses TRBV12-3 or TRBV12-4 and TRBJ2-6; TRBD2 aligns across 9 bases. This CDR3 has 19 amino acids. The V gene end was trimmed by 7 bases and the J gene end by 1 base; junction bases not matched to a gene: 14.

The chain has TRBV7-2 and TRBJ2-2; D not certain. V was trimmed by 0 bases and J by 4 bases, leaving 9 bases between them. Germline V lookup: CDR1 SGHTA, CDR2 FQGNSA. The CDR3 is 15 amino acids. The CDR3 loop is CASSLAAAFTGELFF. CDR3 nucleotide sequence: TGTGCCAGCAGCTTAGCGGCAGCCTTCACCGGGGAGCTGTTTTTT.

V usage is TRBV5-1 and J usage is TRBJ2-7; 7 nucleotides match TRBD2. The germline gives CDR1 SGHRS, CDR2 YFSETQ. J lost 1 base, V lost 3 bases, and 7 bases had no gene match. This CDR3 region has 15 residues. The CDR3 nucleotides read TGCGCCAGCAGCTGGGGCCTAGCGGCATCCTACGAGCAGTACTTC. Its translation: CASSWGLAASYEQYF. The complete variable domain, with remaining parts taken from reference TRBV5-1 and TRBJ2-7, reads KAGVTQTPRYLIKTRGQQVTLSCSPISGHRSVSWYQQTPGQGLQFLFEYFSETQRNKGNFPGRFSGRQFSNSRSEMNVSTLELGDSALYLCASSWGLAASYEQYFGPGTRLTVT.

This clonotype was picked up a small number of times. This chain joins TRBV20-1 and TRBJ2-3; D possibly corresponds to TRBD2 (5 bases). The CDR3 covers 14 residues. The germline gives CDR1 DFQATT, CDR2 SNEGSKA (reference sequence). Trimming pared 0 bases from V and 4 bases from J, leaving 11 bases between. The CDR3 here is CSARDPRDSDTQYF. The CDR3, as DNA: TGCAGTGCTAGAGATCCGAGGGATTCAGATACGCAGTATTTT.